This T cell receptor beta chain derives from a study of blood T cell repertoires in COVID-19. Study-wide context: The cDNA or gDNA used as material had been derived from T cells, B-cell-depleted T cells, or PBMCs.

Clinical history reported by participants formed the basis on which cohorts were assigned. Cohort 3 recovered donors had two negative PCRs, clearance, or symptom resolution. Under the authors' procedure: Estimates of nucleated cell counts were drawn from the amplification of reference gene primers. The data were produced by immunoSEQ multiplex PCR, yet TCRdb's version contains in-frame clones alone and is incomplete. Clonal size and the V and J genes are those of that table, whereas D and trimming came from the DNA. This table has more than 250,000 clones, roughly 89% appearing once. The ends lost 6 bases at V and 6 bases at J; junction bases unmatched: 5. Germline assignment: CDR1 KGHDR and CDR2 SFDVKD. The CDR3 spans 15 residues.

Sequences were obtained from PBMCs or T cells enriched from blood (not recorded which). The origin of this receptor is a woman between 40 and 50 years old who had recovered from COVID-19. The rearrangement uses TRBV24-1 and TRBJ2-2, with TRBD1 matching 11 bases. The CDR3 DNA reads TGTGCCACCAGTCCCGGGACAGGGGGTTCCGGGGAGCTGTTTTTT. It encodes CATSPGTGGSGELFF.